This TCR beta chain came from a study of CD8 T cells in ankylosing spondylitis. Study-wide results and limits: A number of the motif variants had already been described in reactive arthritis synovial fluid and blood.

On this clonotype: Its antigen remains unknown.

Germline V gives CDR1 MGHDK, CDR2 SYGVNS. The CDR3 length is 15 residues. V lost 4 bases to trimming and J lost 4 bases, with 15 bases between them. Quantitative 5'-RACE with molecular barcodes generated TCR beta libraries. One entry per CDR3 protein results from TCRdb running MiXCR on the 5' RACE reads. The sample shows approximately 240,000 distinct CDR3 sequences, approximately 10% of them seen only once. The sequence came from a male donor with ankylosing spondylitis or in good health (not recorded which). The chain joins TRBV25-1 to TRBJ2-3; D assignment may be TRBD1 or TRBD2 (6 bases each). The sample comprised blood, either unsorted or a sorted T cell fraction (not recorded which). The CDR3 reads CASSVQGWGADTQYF. In nucleotides, the CDR3 is TGTGCCAGCAGTGTACAGGGTTGGGGGGCAGATACGCAGTATTTT.